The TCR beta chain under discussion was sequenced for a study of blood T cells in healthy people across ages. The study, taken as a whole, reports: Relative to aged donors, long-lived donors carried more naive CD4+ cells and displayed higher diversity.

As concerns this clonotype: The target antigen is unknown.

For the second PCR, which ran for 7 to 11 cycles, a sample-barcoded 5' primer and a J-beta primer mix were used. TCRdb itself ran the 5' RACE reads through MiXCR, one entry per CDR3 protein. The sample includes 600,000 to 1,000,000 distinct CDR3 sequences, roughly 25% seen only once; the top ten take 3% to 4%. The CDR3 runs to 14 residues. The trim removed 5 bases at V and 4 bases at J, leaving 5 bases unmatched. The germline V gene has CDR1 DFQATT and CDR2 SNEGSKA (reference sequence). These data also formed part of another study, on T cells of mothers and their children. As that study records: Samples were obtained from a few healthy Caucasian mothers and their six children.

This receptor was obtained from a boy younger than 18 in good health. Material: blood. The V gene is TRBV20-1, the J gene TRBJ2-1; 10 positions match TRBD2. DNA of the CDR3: TGCAGTGCTCCACGGACTAGCGGTTACAATGAGCAGTTCTTC. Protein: CSAPRTSGYNEQFF.